The 30 T cell receptor beta chains below were found in one sample sequenced in a study of shared clonotypes between healthy human individuals. This table comes from immunoSEQ multiplex PCR, and its TCRdb copy is limited to in-frame clones, with some not included. There are around 560,000 clones in the sample; about 95% occur only once, and 0.095% to 0.14% lies in the top ten. Positive CCR7 selection of CD45RO-negative cells yielded the naive CD8 cells, and terminally differentiated effector memory CD45RA+ cells were excluded. Sequencing used naive CD8+ T cells sorted from blood. Every receptor here comes from a woman in her twenties or thirties in good health.

The CDR3 region has the DNA TGTGCCAGCAGTTTGGTTGGGGAGGGGAGTCCCTATGGCTACACCTTC. This codes for CASSLVGEGSPYGYTF. The rearrangement joins TRBV28 to TRBJ1-2; perhaps TRBD1 as D (5 bases). Germline loops: CDR1 MDHEN, CDR2 SYDVKM. The CDR3 loop spans 16 amino acids. The V end lost 3 bases, the J end lost 4 bases, and 18 bases lay between the germline ends.

The chain links TRBV25-1 to TRBJ2-7; D not certain. CDR3 length: 10 amino acids. Germline CDR1 reads MGHDK; CDR2 reads SYGVNS. With 10 bases removed from V and 4 bases from J, the gap between germline ends came to 8 bases. In DNA form, the CDR3 reads TGTGCCACCGCAATTTACGAGCAGTACTTC. It is translated as CATAIYEQYF.

This chain uses TRBV27 with TRBJ2-6; 9 nucleotides match TRBD1. The CDR3 covers 17 residues. With 5 bases clipped from V and 2 bases from J, the junction kept 7 bases outside the gene matches. The germline gives CDR1 MNHEY, CDR2 SMNVEV (reference sequence). The CDR3 coding sequence is TGTGCCAGCAGTCAGGGACAGGGTACGGCTGGGGCCAACGTCCTGACTTTC. Its translation is CASSQGQGTAGANVLTF.

The chain uses TRBV11-2 and TRBJ2-7; D is unclear. The V end was cut by 1 base, the J end by 6 bases, with 22 bases between. The CDR3 runs to 17 residues. Germline CDR1 SGHAT, CDR2 FQNNGV. The CDR3 DNA reads as TGTGCCAGCAGCTTAGGAGGCTGCGCCCTCCGTTTGTGCGAGCAGTACTTC. Its protein product is CASSLGGCALRLCEQYF.

The chain has TRBV4-2 and TRBJ1-1, with a tentative D call TRBD1 (6 bases). Per the germline V gene, CDR1 is LGHNA and CDR2 is YNFKEQ. The CDR3 sequence is 19 residues long. V was cut by 2 bases and J by 1 base, with 23 bases left in between. CDR3 sequence (DNA): TGTGCCAGCAGCCAAAGCATGGGGACACGGGGGACGGCGAACACTGAAGCTTTCTTT. As protein: CASSQSMGTRGTANTEAFF.

The rearrangement uses TRBV27 and TRBJ1-1, with no clear D. The V end lost 4 bases, the J end lost 8 bases, and 20 bases lay between the germline ends. The V gene's germline CDR1 is MNHEY and CDR2 SMNVEV (reference sequence). The CDR3 is 15 amino acids. DNA for the CDR3: TGTGCCAGCAGTTCCCCAACGGGGAAGGGTGGGGAAGCTTTCTTT. Its translation: CASSSPTGKGGEAFF.

The V and J genes are TRBV30 and TRBJ1-3, with D uncertain. Germline V lookup: CDR1 GTSNPN, CDR2 SVGIG (reference sequence). The CDR3 has 14 amino acids. V was clipped by 4 bases and J by 0 bases, with 10 bases between them. CDR3 coding DNA: TGTGCCTGGACCCTACGAAACTCTGGAAACACCATATATTTT. Translating gives CAWTLRNSGNTIYF.

The chain is built from TRBV9 and TRBJ2-5; D may be TRBD2 (5 bases). Per germline, CDR1 SGDLS and CDR2 YYNGEE. CDR3 size: 14 residues. V lost 6 bases and J lost 4, with 16 bases in between. This chain's CDR3 is CASTPGRSGETQYF. In nucleotides, the CDR3 is TGTGCCAGCACCCCGGGGAGATCGGGAGAGACCCAGTACTTC.

Points on this clone: Other DNA sequences in the sample encode the same CDR3. The genes are TRBV5-1 and TRBJ2-7; the match to TRBD2 covers 9 bases. The germline V gene has CDR1 SGHRS and CDR2 YFSETQ. This CDR3 comprises 13 residues. Trimming at V came to 2 bases and at J to 3 bases, leaving 0 bases not matched to a gene. CDR3 bases: TGCGCCAGCAGCTTTAGCGGGAGCTACGAGCAGTACTTC. Amino acid sequence: CASSFSGSYEQYF.

The V call is TRBV7-9, the J call TRBJ1-4; TRBD1 matches 7 bases. CDR3 length: 17 residues. Germline lookup yields CDR1 SEHNR and CDR2 FQNEAQ (reference sequence). The trim removed 5 bases at V and 0 bases at J, leaving 9 bases unmatched. The CDR3 DNA is TGTGCCAGCAGCCCTCAACAAGACAGGGCAACTAATGAAAAACTGTTTTTT. Translation gives CASSPQQDRATNEKLFF.

The J gene is TRBJ2-7, the V gene TRBV28; 11 bases line up with TRBD2. Germline V gene data show CDR1 as MDHEN and CDR2 as SYDVKM. V shed 4 bases and J 6 bases; nucleotides not matched to a gene: 2. The length of the CDR3 is 13 residues. The CDR3: CASSSSGRSEQYF. The CDR3 DNA sequence: TGTGCCAGCAGTTCTAGCGGGAGGAGCGAGCAGTACTTC. Filled out from reference TRBV28 and TRBJ2-7, the complete variable domain reads DVKVTQSSRYLVKRTGEKVFLECVQDMDHENMFWYRQDPGLGLRLIYFSYDVKMKEKGDIPEGYSVSREKKERFSLILESASTNQTSMYLCASSSSGRSEQYFGPGTRLTVT.

The chain recombines TRBV19 with TRBJ2-7; D uncertain. The CDR3 contains 13 residues. Germline CDR1 reads LNHDA; CDR2 reads SQIVND (reference sequence). Trimming cost V 0 bases and J 3 bases, with 6 bases left between them. The CDR3 region has the DNA TGTGCCAGTAGTATAGATAACTTCTACGAGCAGTACTTC. This encodes CASSIDNFYEQYF.

The chain carries TRBV10-3 and TRBJ2-7; possible D gene TRBD2, 5 bases. V was shortened by 0 bases and J by 5 bases, with 17 bases between the two germline ends. The germline V gene encodes CDR1 ENHRY and CDR2 SYGVKD. The CDR3 contains 16 residues. The CDR3 loop is CAISESSDPKEDEQYF. The CDR3 region has the DNA TGTGCCATCAGTGAGTCTTCGGACCCAAAGGAGGACGAGCAGTACTTC.

This clone was detected only once. The chain employs TRBV9 and TRBJ2-7; 7 nucleotides line up with TRBD2. The CDR3 consists of 16 residues. V lost 4 bases and J lost 7; bases outside the gene matches: 17. The germline CDR1 and CDR2 sequences are SGDLS and YYNGEE. The CDR3: CASSSTGGGRLGEQYF. As DNA, the CDR3 is TGTGCCAGCAGCTCGACGGGTGGCGGGAGACTGGGTGAGCAGTACTTC.

The rearrangement uses TRBV7-9 and TRBJ1-1; D is unresolved. V lost 2 bases and J 0 bases, leaving 7 bases between the germline ends. The CDR3 totals 14 residues. Germline V gene lookup returns CDR1 SEHNR and CDR2 FQNEAQ (reference sequence). In nucleotides, the CDR3 is TGTGCCAGCAGCTTACCAACAATGAACACTGAAGCTTTCTTT. The encoded protein is CASSLPTMNTEAFF.

The CDR3 sequence is CASLDFKDTQYF. DNA for the CDR3: TGTGCCAGCCTCGACTTTAAAGATACGCAGTATTTT. The chain employs TRBV7-9 and TRBJ2-3; no clear D gene. V lost 8 bases, J lost 5 bases, and 11 bases lay in between. The CDR3 has 12 amino acids. CDR1 and CDR2 from the germline V gene are SEHNR and FQNEAQ (reference sequence).

This chain uses TRBV18 with TRBJ2-1; D remains ambiguous. Per the germline V gene, CDR1 is KGHSH and CDR2 is LQKENI. The V and J ends lost 0 bases and 12 bases respectively, with 12 bases between them. The CDR3 consists of 13 residues. The CDR3 sequence is CASSPPELRGQFF. The CDR3 coding sequence is TGTGCCAGCTCACCACCGGAGCTCCGCGGGCAGTTCTTC.

This chain links TRBV6-1 with TRBJ1-2, with D perhaps TRBD1 (6 bases). Germline V lookup: CDR1 MNHNS, CDR2 SASEGT. The CDR3 extends over 14 amino acids. Trimming stripped 3 bases from V and 4 bases from J, with 12 bases between. This CDR3 is CASSDLDSFYGYTF. DNA of the CDR3: TGTGCCAGCAGTGACCTGGACAGCTTCTATGGCTACACCTTC.

The chain combines TRBV29-1 with TRBJ1-1; TRBD1 is a possible D gene (6 bases). Trimming shortened V by 4 bases and J by 7 bases, and 10 bases separated the two germline ends. Germline V CDR1 and CDR2: SQVTM, ANQGSEA. This CDR3 spans 11 amino acids. The CDR3 spells CSVAGEGEAFF. CDR3 DNA sequence: TGCAGCGTTGCAGGGGAGGGTGAAGCTTTCTTT.

The chain combines TRBV10-1 with TRBJ2-5; TRBD2 matches at 8 bases. V lost 2 bases and J lost 4; bases outside the gene matches: 6. The CDR3 is 15 amino acids. CDR1 is WNHNN, CDR2 SYGVQD, per germline (reference sequence). CDR3 sequence (DNA): TGCGCCAGCAGTGAGGGGACTAGGCTCAGAGAGACCCAGTACTTC. Residues: CASSEGTRLRETQYF.

The V and J genes are TRBV28 and TRBJ2-1; no clear D gene. There are 14 residues in the CDR3. Deletions cut 4 bases from V and 9 bases from J, with 16 bases between. CDR1 and CDR2 (germline): MDHEN, SYDVKM. The CDR3 coding sequence is TGTGCCAGCAGTTCCCGCCAAAGGGTCCCTGAGCAGTTCTTC. It encodes CASSSRQRVPEQFF.

This clone was seen once. Within the sample, other DNA sequences also encode this same CDR3. The rearrangement uses TRBV28 and TRBJ2-5; 12 nucleotides align to TRBD2. J was trimmed by 4 bases and V by 6 bases; bases with no gene match: 3. This CDR3 spans 14 amino acids. Germline V gene data show CDR1 as MDHEN and CDR2 as SYDVKM. CDR3 in DNA: TGTGCCAGCAGCCCGGGACTAGCGGGAGAGACCCAGTACTTC. Translating gives CASSPGLAGETQYF.

This chain uses TRBV29-1 with TRBJ2-2; no firm D call. The CDR3 sequence is 14 residues long. Germline V gene sequence: CDR1 SQVTM, CDR2 ANQGSEA. Between the trimmed V and J ends, which lost 6 bases and 0 bases, there was a span of 11 bases. The CDR3 spells CSVALTSNTGELFF. CDR3 bases: TGCAGCGTCGCGCTGACATCGAACACCGGGGAGCTGTTTTTT.

The chain links TRBV9 to TRBJ2-3, with TRBD2 matching over 10 bases. V was clipped by 0 bases and J by 8 bases; unmatched bases: 12. Germline V lookup: CDR1 SGDLS, CDR2 YYNGEE. This CDR3 comprises 17 residues. CDR3 protein: CASSVGASGSHHGTQYF. The CDR3 coding sequence is TGTGCCAGCAGCGTAGGGGCTAGCGGGAGCCATCATGGTACGCAGTATTTT. Drawing the rest from reference TRBV9 and TRBJ2-3, the complete variable domain is DSGVTQTPKHLITATGQRVTLRCSPRSGDLSVYWYQQSLDQGLQFLIQYYNGEERAKGNILERFSAQQFPDLHSELNLSSLELGDSALYFCASSVGASGSHHGTQYFGPGTRLTVL.

The V call is TRBV11-2, the J call TRBJ2-3; TRBD2 matches 12 bases. The CDR3 is 16 residues long. In germline, CDR1 is SGHAT, CDR2 FQNNGV. J gave up 4 bases and V 5 bases, and 7 bases lay outside the gene matches. CDR3 sequence: CASSATSGRGADTQYF. CDR3 in DNA: TGTGCCAGCAGCGCGACTAGCGGGAGAGGGGCAGATACGCAGTATTTT.

As DNA, the CDR3 is TGTGCCAGCAGCTTTTACCTCGACAGGGTGGGTCAGCCCCAGCATTTT. It codes for CASSFYLDRVGQPQHF. The chain couples TRBV7-8 to TRBJ1-5, with 7 nucleotides matching TRBD1. Per germline, CDR1 SGHVS and CDR2 FQNEAQ. V was pared by 3 bases and J by 6 bases, with 11 bases of the junction left unmatched. CDR3 length: 16 residues.

The chain recombines TRBV2 with TRBJ2-4, with a tentative D call TRBD1 (7 bases). The germline V gene encodes CDR1 SNHLY and CDR2 FYNNEI. The CDR3 consists of 18 residues. V was shortened by 1 base and J by 0 bases, with 16 bases between the two germline ends. CDR3: CASSEEEGAVIAKNIQYF. The CDR3 coding sequence is TGTGCCAGCAGTGAAGAGGAGGGGGCGGTTATAGCCAAAAACATTCAGTACTTC.

The chain has TRBV5-4 and TRBJ1-1, with D possibly being TRBD1 (6 bases). The germline CDR1 and CDR2 sequences are SGHNT and YYREEE (reference sequence). This CDR3 is built from 15 residues. The V gene lost 1 base and the J gene lost 6 bases, with 16 bases spanning the gap. The CDR3 reads CASSLSRGPGAEAFF. The CDR3 DNA is TGTGCCAGCAGCTTGTCGCGGGGCCCAGGGGCTGAAGCTTTCTTT.

CDR3 in amino acids: CASSLPRREAEAFF. The CDR3 bases are TGTGCCAGCAGCTTACCACGGCGAGAGGCTGAAGCTTTCTTT. The chain recombines TRBV13 with TRBJ1-1; D not resolved. Between the trimmed V and J ends, which lost 2 bases and 6 bases, there was a span of 13 bases. Germline V lookup: CDR1 PRHDT, CDR2 FYEKMQ (reference sequence). The CDR3 has 14 amino acids.

This clone appeared a few times. The chain has TRBV4-1 and TRBJ2-1; 11 bases fit TRBD2. This CDR3 is 17 amino acids long. Germline CDR1 MGHRA, CDR2 YSYEKL. V shed 4 bases, J shed 6 bases, and the junction held 11 bases outside the gene matches. The CDR3 DNA sequence: TGCGCCAGCAGCCCTAGGGGCACTAGCGGGAGCTCCAATGAGCAGTTCTTC. This codes for CASSPRGTSGSSNEQFF.